This T cell receptor (beta chain) was observed in a study of cytomegalovirus exposure and HLA in healthy donors. The length of the CDR3 is 15 residues. Germline V lookup: CDR1 SGHKS, CDR2 YYEKEE (reference sequence). Trimming removed 2 bases at V and 5 bases at J, with 13 bases between. Both 60 Vbeta primers and 13 Jbeta primers went into the PCR. Data came from immunoSEQ multiplex PCR; TCRdb stores just in-frame clones and leaves some out. This sample carries under 200,000 clones, about 77% of them seen once, and the ten largest clones take about 1.3%. The study's findings and limits: Overall, under 200 TCR beta chains were annotated as cytomegalovirus-associated. In an earlier analysis, productive rearrangement rates for most beta V segments clustered near 87% or 30%.

This clone appeared a few times. Its target is unknown. Sequencing was carried out using PBMCs. The TCR was taken from a man aged 30 to 39 in good health and CMV-seronegative. The chain is built from TRBV5-5 and TRBJ1-4, with D possibly being TRBD1 (6 bases). The CDR3 nucleotides are TGTGCCAGCAGCTTCAGGACAGCTGAGAATGAAAAACTGTTTTTT. Amino acids: CASSFRTAENEKLFF.